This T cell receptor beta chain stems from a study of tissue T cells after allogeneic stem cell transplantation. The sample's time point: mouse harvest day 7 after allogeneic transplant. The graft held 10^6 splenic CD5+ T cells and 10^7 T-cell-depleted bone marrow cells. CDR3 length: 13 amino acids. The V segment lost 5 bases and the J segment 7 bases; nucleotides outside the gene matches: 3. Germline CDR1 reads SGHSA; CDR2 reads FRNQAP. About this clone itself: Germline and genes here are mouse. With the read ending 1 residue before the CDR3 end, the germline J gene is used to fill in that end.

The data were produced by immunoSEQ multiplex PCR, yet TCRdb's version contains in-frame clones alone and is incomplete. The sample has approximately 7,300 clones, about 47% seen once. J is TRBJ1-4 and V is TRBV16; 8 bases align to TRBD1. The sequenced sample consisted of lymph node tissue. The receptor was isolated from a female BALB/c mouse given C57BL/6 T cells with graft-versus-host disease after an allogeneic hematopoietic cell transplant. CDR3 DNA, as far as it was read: TGTGCAAGCAGCCTCACAGGGGGCGAAAGATTATTT. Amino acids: CASSLTGGERLF. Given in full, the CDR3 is CASSLTGGERLFF.